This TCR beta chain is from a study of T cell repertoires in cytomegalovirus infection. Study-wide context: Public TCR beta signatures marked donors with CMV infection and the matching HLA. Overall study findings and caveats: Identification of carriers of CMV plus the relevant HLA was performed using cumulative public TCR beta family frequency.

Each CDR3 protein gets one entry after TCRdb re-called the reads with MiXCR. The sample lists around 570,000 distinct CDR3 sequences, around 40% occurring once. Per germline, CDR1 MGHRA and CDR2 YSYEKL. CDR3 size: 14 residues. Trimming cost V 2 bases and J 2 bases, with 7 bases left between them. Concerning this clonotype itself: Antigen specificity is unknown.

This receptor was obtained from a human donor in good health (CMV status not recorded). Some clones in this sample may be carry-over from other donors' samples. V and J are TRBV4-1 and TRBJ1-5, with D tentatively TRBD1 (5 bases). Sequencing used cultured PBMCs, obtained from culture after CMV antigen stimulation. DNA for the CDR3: TGCGCCAGCAGCCAAAAGACAGGCAATCAGCCCCAGCATTTT. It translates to CASSQKTGNQPQHF.